This T cell receptor beta chain was captured in a study of beta chain features in type 1 diabetes (dated by TCRdb to between 2017 and 2018). Study-level background: Mean age, gender distribution, total cell number and subset yield were not different between patients and healthy donors. A total of around 110,000,000 sorted cells were examined across all samples, and RNA yield correlated strongly with the number of cells per subset. In the study, TCRB repertoires of sorted circulating CD4+ T cell subsets from recently diagnosed type 1 diabetes patients were compared with those of matched healthy donors. Regulatory and stem cell-like memory subsets were obtained from only 8 patients and roughly eight healthy donors, while naive and central memory subsets were obtained from all 30 or so donors.

Each donor gave one peripheral blood draw, averaging approximately 110 mL, which was collected into heparinised tubes. Using a panel that included CD45RO, CCR7, CD25, CD127, CD95 and CD27, naive, central memory, regulatory and stem cell-like memory CD4+ T cells were sorted on a BD FACSAria II. Every sorted population had a purity above 98%. PBMCs were isolated immediately by Lymphoprep density gradient centrifugation and stained directly without culture. So that batch effects would be minimized, each experiment stained and sorted samples in pairs, pairing one healthy donor with one patient. The germline V gene (reference sequence) provides CDR1 SEHNR and CDR2 FQNEAQ. Taken from cysteine to phenylalanine, the CDR3 has 14 residues. Only the CDR3 region is kept as DNA, spanning 42 bases read in frame from base 1. The full study reports these points: HLA sub-analyses involved small numbers of individuals, so any influence of HLA type on TCRB rearrangement remained unresolved. PCR may preferentially amplify shorter templates, but because patient and control samples were amplified and corrected together, any resulting skew would affect both groups equally. Type 1 diabetes patients showed a moderate but significant shortening of TCRB CDR3 length in all four CD4+ subsets. Naive, central memory and regulatory TCRB repertoires appeared to be more alike among patients than among healthy donors. At VDJ recombination sites, type 1 diabetes patients had fewer insertions and more deleted nucleotides, which implies abnormalities in thymic rearrangement. Sequencing cDNA rather than genomic DNA could over-represent highly expressing activated cells, although activation and CD3 levels did not differ between groups.

All of the isolated RNA was reverse transcribed with the High Capacity cDNA Reverse Transcription Kit, so expressed TCRB transcripts were sequenced. Deep immunoSEQ sequencing was applied to naive, central memory and regulatory T cell samples, giving an average of roughly 3.5 million total reads per sample. After sorted cells were lysed in RLT buffer, RNA was extracted with DNase-treated RNeasy Micro or Mini kits, with the choice depending on cell number. To prevent cross-contamination, each cell subset was processed individually, whereas patient and healthy donor samples were processed jointly. Using the immunoSEQ multiplex PCR, TCRB sequences were amplified from cDNA into 87-bp fragments spanning the CDR3 region. Amplicons were sequenced on the Illumina HiSeq platform. In the authors' own workflow: PCR bias was corrected computationally using synthetic template baselines, and reads within Hamming distance 2 were collapsed, with unmergeable singletons discarded. Reads were aligned to IMGT to assign V, D and J genes, CDR3 length, and insertions or deletions at six rearrangement sites. Within each subset, clonotype counts were normalized to sorted cell number, after which true diversity and Gini coefficients were computed with the tcR R package. The overlap coefficient, calculated on TCRB nucleotide sequences, was used to measure repertoire sharing. The clones in this table, taken by TCRdb from immuneACCESS, are in-frame only. Not every clone is retained; where verified, under half of the shortfall comes from an unresolved V gene, and the cause of the rest is unknown. The DNA was the basis for D and trimming; V, J and clone size are from that table. This sample holds more than 300,000 clones; roughly 9% were observed only once. Around 1% of the sample is taken by the ten largest.

About this clone: There is no known antigen for this receptor. Base qualities are not at hand, and no much larger clone is one base apart.

The chain is made from TRBV7-9 and TRBJ2-7; 7 bases in the middle match TRBD1. The last part of the DNA fits TRBJ2-1 better; the J call may be wrong. Sequencing was done on a sample of central memory CD4+ T cells from blood. The clonotype was recovered from a man aged 30 to 45 with type 1 diabetes. The sequenced DNA is TGTGCCAGCAGGACCGGGACAGCTGGCCATGAGCAGTTCTTC. The translation is CASRTGTAGHEQFF.